This T cell receptor (beta chain) was captured in a study of Graves' ophthalmopathy and Graves' hyperthyroidism. This clonotype was observed at least ten times. The CDR3 covers 17 residues. The J segment lost 0 bases and the V segment lost 0 bases, leaving 5 bases of the junction unmatched. The germline V gene has CDR1 SGDLS and CDR2 YYNGEE. RNA transcripts were the template, and TCR beta CDR3 regions were amplified from them. Amplification began with first-round RT-PCR using HTBI primers, then second-round multiplex PCR was performed. Each CDR3 protein is one row after TCRdb ran MiXCR on the multiplex PCR reads. The data show hundreds of thousands of distinct CDR3 sequences, with roughly 21% seen just once and under 3% held by the top ten.

The chain carries TRBV9 and TRBJ2-2, with 7 bases lining up with TRBD2. This TCR was recovered from a woman aged 18-29 years with stable Graves' hyperthyroidism. The specimen sequenced was peripheral blood. The CDR3 loop reads CASSVGTGGANTGELFF. The CDR3 nucleotides read TGTGCCAGCAGCGTAGGGACGGGAGGCGCGAACACCGGGGAGCTGTTTTTT.